Listed below are T cell receptor beta chains from one sample, sequenced in a study of T cell repertoires in cytomegalovirus infection. Via MiXCR, TCRdb re-called the reads, giving one row per CDR3 protein. The sample records 200,000 to 300,000 distinct CDR3 sequences, roughly 13% being singletons. The specimen was PBMCs. Source of these receptors: a human donor in good health (CMV status not recorded). Some clones in this sample may be carry-over from other donors' samples. CDR3s include the opening cysteine and the closing phenylalanine or tryptophan. The D gene is left open where the match is weak. Not every row has a clone size; where given, it reads once, few, many or a size class.

V gene,D gene,clone size,J gene,CDR3 DNA,CDR3 protein
TRBV28,.,few,TRBJ2-7,TGTGCCAGCAGTAAGCGAACGCCATACGAGCAGTACTTC,CASSKRTPYEQYF
TRBV29-1,.,.,TRBJ2-2,TGCAGCGTTGGTCTGCCCCCCACCGGGGAGCTGTTTTTT,CSVGLPPTGELFF
TRBV19,.,.,TRBJ1-4,TGTGCCAGTAGTATAATGAGGGGTGGCAGACCTGAAAAACTGTTTTTT,CASSIMRGGRPEKLFF
TRBV5-1,TRBD1,.,TRBJ1-1,TGCGCCAGCAGCTTGATGGGACAGGGGGCCACTGAAGCTTTCTTT,CASSLMGQGATEAFF
TRBV7-2,TRBD2,.,TRBJ2-1,TGTGCCAGCAGACAATCTAGCGGATCCTCCTACAATGAGCAGTTCTTC,CASRQSSGSSYNEQFF
TRBV20-1,.,.,TRBJ2-5,TGCAGTGCAACGAGGGAGACCCAGTACTTC,CSATRETQYF
TRBV28,.,many,TRBJ1-5,TGTGCCGCAGGTGGAGGCAATCAGCCCCAGCATTTT,CAAGGGNQPQHF
TRBV20-1,.,.,TRBJ2-3,TGCAGTGCTAGGCCGTCGGCGGCCAGCACAGATACGCAGTATTTT,CSARPSAASTDTQYF
TRBV7-3,.,many,TRBJ2-1,TGTGCCAGCAGCTCCCTGGGGACTGACTACAATGAGCAGTTCTTC,CASSSLGTDYNEQFF
TRBV7-9,.,many,TRBJ2-3,TGTGCCAGCGAACGGGGGAGCACAGATACGCAGTATTTT,CASERGSTDTQYF
TRBV27,.,many,TRBJ1-4,TGTGCCAGCAGTTACCGGCCGCGTGAAAAACTGTTTTTT,CASSYRPREKLFF
TRBV6-1,.,.,TRBJ1-2,TGTGCCAGCACCTTCGGACAGTGGGGCTACACCTTC,CASTFGQWGYTF